The source of this T cell receptor (beta chain) is a study of spatial heterogeneity in lung cancer. For the study at large: The correlation between TCR transcript counts in tumor regions and a T cell module score from matched bulk RNA-seq was strong.

Time point here: sample taken at primary tumor resection. Tumor, nontumor lung or frozen PBMC supplied whole RNA that was sequenced unsorted. General study points: Expanded intratumoral alpha and beta TCR counts tracked tumor mutation counts. Tumor T cells had an estimated coverage that came to approximately 7% for alpha chains and roughly 14% for beta chains.

The germline gives CDR1 ENHRY, CDR2 SYGVKD. The CDR3 consists of 14 residues. After removal of 9 bases from V and 2 bases from J, the junction contained 5 bases not matched to a gene. By share, this clonotype counts as medium-sized. Its target is not known. TCRdb recomputed calls from the 5' RACE reads with MiXCR, one row per CDR3 protein. Found here are some 4,800 distinct CDR3 sequences, 5.5% to 7% of them singletons; the top ten hold about 34%. The clonotype originates from a male donor with early-stage non-small cell lung cancer. The sample was lung tumor tissue, taken at surgery. The V and J genes are TRBV10-3 and TRBJ2-7, with TRBD1 identical over 12 bases. Written as DNA, the CDR3 is TGTGCCATAGGCCGGGACAGGGGGCCCTACGAGCAGTACTTC. Amino acids: CAIGRDRGPYEQYF.